Reported below is one T cell receptor (beta chain). Antigen: not known. The record originates from a study of vaccination effects on CD4 cells after COVID-19. Libraries were prepared by immunoSEQ multiplex PCR; TCRdb keeps only in-frame clonotypes and omits some of them. There are some 20,000 clones in the sample; approximately 63% occur only once, and approximately 16% lies in the top ten. ViraFEST expansion of antigen-specific CD4+ T cells with viral peptide pools preceded sequencing. Around day 10 of culture, CD4+ T cells were separated out. After 1.5 million to 2 million PBMC were placed in each well, they were cultured with about 10 IU/ml IL-2 and approximately 10 ug/ml peptides. IL-2 medium supplanted half the medium on days 3 and 7. The study, taken as a whole, reports: Of the vaccine-induced clones from healthy vaccinees, merely 1 of 255 recognized common cold coronaviruses as well.

The sequenced sample was CD4+ T cells from PBMCs cultured with HCoV-229E spike peptides, obtained before COVID-19 vaccination. This clonotype was sampled from a human donor who received a COVID-19 vaccine.

As DNA, the CDR3 is TGTGCCAGCAGCCTGTACATAACTAGCACAGATACGCAGTATTTT. Translation: CASSLYITSTDTQYF. This sequence joins TRBV14 and TRBJ2-3; no clear D gene. Germline-derived CDR1 and CDR2 are SGHDN and FVKESK. V was pared by 4 bases and J by 0 bases, with 11 bases between. This CDR3 has 15 amino acids. Looking up the rest from reference TRBV14 and TRBJ2-3 gives the full variable domain: EAGVTQFPSHSVIEKGQTVTLRCDPISGHDNLYWYRRVMGKEIKFLLHFVKESKQDESGMPNNRFLAERTGGTYSTLKVQPAELEDSGVYFCASSLYITSTDTQYFGPGTRLTVL.